Listed here are 26 T cell receptor beta chains from one sample, sequenced in a study of T cells in Graves' hyperthyroidism and ophthalmopathy. The TCR beta CDR3 regions underwent amplification using RNA transcripts as the source. The HTBI set primed first-round TCR CDR3 RT-PCR. One entry per CDR3 protein results from TCRdb running MiXCR on the multiplex PCR reads. The sample lists fewer than 110,000 distinct CDR3 sequences; 16% were seen once. Source material: blood. These receptors originate from a woman aged 45 to 65 with Graves' hyperthyroidism.

In its sample, this clonotype was seen many times. Germline and junction disagree at one end, which may indicate a read error. This chain joins TRBV12-3 or TRBV12-4 and TRBJ1-2, with D perhaps TRBD1 (5 bases). The CDR3 runs 14 residues. CDR3 sequence: CASSSGGRDYGYAF. The CDR3 DNA is TGTGCCAGCAGTTCGGGGGGTCGGGACTATGGCTACGCCTTC.

This rearrangement joins TRBV20-1 to TRBJ1-5; 7 positions agree with TRBD1. Germline lookup yields CDR1 DFQATT and CDR2 SNEGSKA (reference sequence). The CDR3 sequence is 15 residues long. J was trimmed by 5 bases and V by 3 bases; bases with no gene match: 10. Written as DNA, the CDR3 is TGCAGTGCTAGCTCCCGGGGACAGAAGGATCAGCCCCAGCATTTT. Its protein is CSASSRGQKDQPQHF.

By sample fraction, this clonotype is medium-sized. The chain links TRBV12-3 or TRBV12-4 to TRBJ1-1; D may be TRBD1 (5 bases). Trimming stripped 4 bases from V and 5 bases from J, with 14 bases between. The CDR3 sequence is 14 residues long. The CDR3 here is CASSYRGGRTEAFF. Here the CDR3 DNA reads TGTGCCAGCAGTTATCGGGGGGGGAGAACTGAAGCTTTCTTT.

This clonotype was detected many times. This chain links TRBV2 with TRBJ2-2; a possible D gene is TRBD1 (5 bases). Germline CDR1 and CDR2: SNHLY and FYNNEI. This CDR3 comprises 15 residues. Deletions cut 3 bases from V and 3 bases from J, with 11 bases between. In DNA, the CDR3 is TGTGCCAGCAGTGAGAAGTCAGGGCACACCGGGGAGCTGTTTTTT. Translated, it gives CASSEKSGHTGELFF.

This clonotype has a count of ten or more. This chain uses TRBV12-3 or TRBV12-4 with TRBJ1-5; 8 bases align to TRBD1. The junction had 8 bases not matched to a gene; V was cut back by 4 bases and J by 0 bases. The CDR3 has 17 residues. The CDR3: CASSSGQGRYSNQPQHF. The CDR3 region has the DNA TGTGCCAGCAGTTCCGGACAGGGCAGATATAGCAATCAGCCCCAGCATTTT.

This clonotype was detected many times. The chain recombines TRBV20-1 with TRBJ2-2; 14 positions agree with TRBD2. CDR1 is DFQATT and CDR2 is SNEGSKA in the germline V gene (reference sequence). J was trimmed by 5 bases and V by 5 bases; bases with no gene match: 10. The CDR3 contains 17 residues. The CDR3 bases are TGCAGTGCTGCCGGGACTAGCGGGAGTCGGGTTACCGGGGAGCTGTTTTTT. The encoded protein is CSAAGTSGSRVTGELFF.

This clonotype was observed many times. V and J are TRBV30 and TRBJ2-1; 8 nucleotides agree with TRBD1. The germline V gene encodes CDR1 GTSNPN and CDR2 SVGIG (reference sequence). This CDR3 has 12 amino acids. The trim removed 6 bases at V and 3 bases at J, leaving 1 base unmatched. CDR3 protein: CACGTGYNEQFF. The CDR3 coding sequence is TGTGCCTGCGGGACAGGCTACAATGAGCAGTTCTTC.

There are many counts of this clonotype. The chain couples TRBV6-1 to TRBJ2-4; 9 bases align to TRBD1. Germline trimming cut 6 bases from V and 6 bases from J; bases unmatched to any gene: 12. This CDR3 comprises 16 residues. The germline gives CDR1 MNHNS, CDR2 SASEGT. CDR3 loop: CASSDPGQGATNIQYF. The CDR3 coding sequence is TGTGCCAGCAGCGATCCGGGACAGGGAGCTACAAACATTCAGTACTTC.

This clonotype was observed many times. The rearrangement uses TRBV7-9 and TRBJ1-1; a possible D gene is TRBD1 (5 bases). The CDR3 spans 14 residues. Trimming removed 2 bases at V and 3 bases at J, with 10 bases between. Germline CDR1 is SEHNR and CDR2 is FQNEAQ (reference sequence). CDR3 protein: CASSLRGTDTEAFF. In DNA form, the CDR3 reads TGTGCCAGCAGCTTAAGGGGTACGGACACTGAAGCTTTCTTT.

This clonotype has more than one count but fewer than ten. This chain joins TRBV7-9 and TRBJ1-4; D is unclear. This CDR3 has 16 amino acids. V dropped 5 bases and J dropped 0 bases, with 13 bases sitting between them. Germline CDR1 reads SEHNR; CDR2 reads FQNEAQ (reference sequence). CDR3 in amino acids: CASSPPLGATNEKLFF. The DNA of the CDR3 is TGTGCCAGCAGCCCCCCCTTGGGAGCAACTAATGAAAAACTGTTTTTT. Using reference TRBV7-9 and TRBJ1-4 for the parts outside the CDR3, the full variable domain is DTGVSQNPRHKITKRGQNVTFRCDPISEHNRLYWYRQTLGQGPEFLTYFQNEAQLEKSRLLSDRFSAERPKGSFSTLEIQRTEQGDSAMYLCASSPPLGATNEKLFFGSGTQLSVL.

This clonotype was counted ten times or more. V is TRBV28 and J is TRBJ2-3; D is undetermined. V was cut by 3 bases and J by 1 base, with 11 bases left in between. Germline CDR1 reads MDHEN; CDR2 reads SYDVKM. This CDR3 is built from 15 residues. The CDR3 nucleotides are TGTGCCAGCAGTTTTTCGAGACTGCGCACAGATACGCAGTATTTT. It codes for CASSFSRLRTDTQYF.

J is TRBJ2-5 and V is TRBV11-1; 8 bases line up with TRBD2. V shed 1 base and J 5 bases; nucleotides not matched to a gene: 6. Germline CDR1 and CDR2: SGHAT and FQDESV (reference sequence). This CDR3 has 15 amino acids. The CDR3 is CASSLGSGRRETQYF. In nucleotides, the CDR3 is TGTGCCAGCAGCTTAGGAAGCGGGAGACGGGAGACCCAGTACTTC.

This clonotype was counted many times. CDR3 sequence: CSARGLGGAAEQFF. As DNA, the CDR3 is TGCAGTGCTAGAGGCCTTGGAGGGGCCGCTGAGCAGTTCTTC. The V and J genes are TRBV20-1 and TRBJ2-1, with D perhaps TRBD2 (6 bases). Trimming stripped 1 base from V and 9 bases from J, with 16 bases between. Germline V gene sequence: CDR1 DFQATT, CDR2 SNEGSKA (reference sequence). The CDR3 is 14 amino acids.

This clonotype was recorded at least ten times. The chain joins TRBV29-1 to TRBJ2-1; D might be TRBD2 (5 bases). This CDR3 is built from 13 residues. The germline gives CDR1 SQVTM, CDR2 ANQGSEA. Trimming removed 3 bases at V and 2 bases at J, with 8 bases between. CDR3 in DNA: TGCAGCGTTGAGTCGACTACCTACAATGAGCAGTTCTTC. This sequence encodes CSVESTTYNEQFF.

This clonotype was counted at least ten times. This chain connects TRBV28 to TRBJ1-1; D may be TRBD1 (6 bases). There are 19 residues in the CDR3. Germline-derived CDR1 and CDR2 are MDHEN and SYDVKM. Between the trimmed V and J ends, which lost 3 bases and 1 base, there was a span of 24 bases. This CDR3 reads CASSFSTDRFSRWNTEAFF. CDR3 nucleotide sequence: TGTGCCAGCAGTTTCTCGACAGACAGGTTTTCAAGGTGGAACACTGAAGCTTTCTTT.

The sample holds many counts of this clonotype. The chain is built from TRBV28 and TRBJ1-4; possibly TRBD1 for D (5 bases). Trimming stripped 6 bases from V and 5 bases from J, with 19 bases between. Germline CDR1 MDHEN, CDR2 SYDVKM. The CDR3 has 16 residues. The CDR3 reads CASSPGSGVQNEKLFF. CDR3 sequence (DNA): TGTGCCAGCAGCCCAGGGTCGGGGGTTCAAAATGAAAAACTGTTTTTT.

There are many counts of this clonotype. This rearrangement joins TRBV28 to TRBJ2-7; possibly TRBD1 for D (6 bases). The CDR3 has 14 amino acids. V was pared by 5 bases and J by 2 bases, with 13 bases between. From germline, CDR1 is MDHEN and CDR2 SYDVKM. For the CDR3, the DNA is TGTGCCAGCAGTCTACAGGGACGGGCCTACGAGCAGTACGTC. As protein: CASSLQGRAYEQYV.

This clonotype has at least ten counts. This chain joins TRBV19 and TRBJ1-5, with 7 bases that match TRBD1. Germline V gene sequence: CDR1 LNHDA, CDR2 SQIVND (reference sequence). V shed 10 bases, J shed 5 bases, and the junction held 5 bases outside the gene matches. The length of the CDR3 is 12 residues. The CDR3 sequence: CATQQGYQPQHF. The CDR3 DNA is TGTGCCACCCAACAGGGGTATCAGCCCCAGCATTTT.

This clonotype was counted at least ten times. V gene TRBV11-2 combines with J gene TRBJ2-1; D is ambiguous. Germline V gene lookup returns CDR1 SGHAT and CDR2 FQNNGV. The CDR3 has 14 amino acids. The V end lost 1 base, the J end lost 7 bases, and 11 bases lay between the germline ends. The CDR3 loop is CASSLGSSANEQFF. CDR3 DNA: TGTGCCAGCAGCTTAGGAAGTTCTGCGAATGAGCAGTTCTTC. Supplemented by reference TRBV11-2 and TRBJ2-1, the full variable domain reads EAGVAQSPRYKIIEKRQSVAFWCNPISGHATLYWYQQILGQGPKLLIQFQNNGVVDDSQLPKDRFSAERLKGVDSTLKIQPAKLEDSAVYLCASSLGSSANEQFFGPGTRLTVL.

This clonotype showed up many times. The chain recombines TRBV5-1 with TRBJ2-5; possibly TRBD2 for D (6 bases). The V and J ends lost 1 base and 4 bases respectively, with 23 bases between them. The V gene's germline CDR1 is SGHRS and CDR2 YFSETQ. The CDR3 length is 18 residues. CDR3 amino acids: CASSLSGGAEVFGETQYF. For the CDR3, the DNA is TGCGCCAGCAGCTTGTCCGGGGGAGCGGAGGTATTTGGAGAGACCCAGTACTTC.

At least ten counts were recorded for this clonotype. The chain employs TRBV7-9 and TRBJ2-2, with 14 bases identical to TRBD2. The J segment lost 6 bases and the V segment lost 3 bases, leaving 6 bases of the junction unmatched. Germline V CDR1 and CDR2: SEHNR, FQNEAQ (reference sequence). The CDR3 runs 17 residues. CDR3 nucleotide sequence: TGTGCCAGCAGCTTGGTGGGACTAGCGGGAGACCCCGGGGAGCTGTTTTTT. This translates into CASSLVGLAGDPGELFF.

The table lists this clonotype with a count of one. V and J are TRBV4-1 and TRBJ2-2, with 12 bases matching TRBD2. The CDR3 consists of 16 residues. In germline, CDR1 is MGHRA, CDR2 YSYEKL. Trimming removed 4 bases from V and 6 bases from J; junction bases left unmatched: 6. The CDR3 reads CASSPGLAGLAGELFF. DNA for the CDR3: TGCGCCAGCAGCCCAGGACTAGCGGGATTAGCCGGGGAGCTGTTTTTT.

This clonotype was seen many times. The chain carries TRBV10-3 and TRBJ2-3; possible D gene TRBD2, 5 bases. Germline V gene sequence: CDR1 ENHRY, CDR2 SYGVKD. The CDR3 is 14 residues long. V lost 3 bases and J 6 bases, leaving 13 bases between the germline ends. CDR3 DNA sequence: TGTGCCATCAGTGAACCGCGGGCCGCTGATACGCAGTATTTT. This sequence encodes CAISEPRAADTQYF.

This clonotype came up once. V and J are TRBV19 and TRBJ2-2; either TRBD1 or TRBD2 may fit D (5 bases each). Trimming shortened V by 5 bases and J by 2 bases, and 9 bases separated the two germline ends. The CDR3 runs to 14 residues. Germline CDR1 LNHDA, CDR2 SQIVND (reference sequence). Here the CDR3 reads CASSQGVNTGELFF. The CDR3 coding sequence is TGTGCCAGTAGTCAGGGAGTTAACACCGGGGAGCTGTTTTTT.

This clonotype was counted at least ten times. The chain has TRBV28 and TRBJ1-5; D remains ambiguous. The CDR3 is 16 residues long. Germline CDR1 is MDHEN and CDR2 is SYDVKM. Trimming cost V 5 bases and J 6 bases, with 20 bases left between them. As DNA, the CDR3 is TGTGCCAGCAGTACCCGGACGGGTAATCCCGGTCAGCCCCAGCATTTT. It codes for CASSTRTGNPGQPQHF.

This clonotype appeared many times. The genes are TRBV20-1 and TRBJ2-3; 8 bases map to TRBD2. CDR3 length: 15 amino acids. Germline CDR1 is DFQATT and CDR2 is SNEGSKA (reference sequence). The V gene end was trimmed by 0 bases and the J gene end by 4 bases; junction bases not matched to a gene: 6. CDR3 DNA sequence: TGCAGTGCTAGAGATCAACGGGAGGGATCAGATACGCAGTATTTT. Protein product: CSARDQREGSDTQYF.